Listed below are T cell receptor beta chains from one sample, sequenced in a study of cytomegalovirus exposure and HLA in healthy donors. TCRdb's table, derived via immunoSEQ multiplex PCR, lists solely in-frame clones and lacks some. The sample yields around 91,000 clones, roughly nine tenths seen once. Material for sequencing was PBMCs. The receptors stem from a man aged 30 to 45 in good health and CMV-seropositive. Each CDR3 is given with its conserved first and last residue.

TRBV18	CASSPGFSGIGEQFF
TRBV27	CASRGTASNQPQHF
TRBV5-1	CASSLGDRYSNQPQHF
TRBV7-9	CASSLTSPTNEKLFF
TRBV30	CAWALGGVRNEQFF
TRBV30	CAWSVLFYGELFF
TRBV7-2	CASSLGVPPDTQYF
TRBV5-8	CASSLWASGTLGKTQYF
TRBV28	CASSLGRADGYTF
TRBV4-1	CASSLRTGTTYEQYF
TRBV18	CASYSGSSYEQYF